These 2 T cell receptor beta chains were sequenced from one sample in a study of blood T cells in healthy people across ages. The second PCR ran roughly 7 to 12 cycles with a sample-barcoded 5' primer and J-beta primers. TCRdb reanalysed the 5' RACE reads using MiXCR and keeps one entry per CDR3 protein. The top ten clones hold 20% to 25% of a sample with about 970,000 distinct CDR3 sequences, roughly half of them seen once. The sequencing input was blood. All receptors come from a woman aged 55-69 years in good health.

In its sample, this clonotype was seen a few times. The V gene is TRBV12-3 or TRBV12-4, the J gene TRBJ1-5, with no clear D. Trimming removed 2 bases from V and 0 bases from J, with 8 bases in between. This CDR3 comprises 15 residues. The CDR3 loop reads CASSLTYYSNQPQHF. In DNA, the CDR3 is TGTGCCAGCAGTTTAACATACTATAGCAATCAGCCCCAGCATTTT.

This chain uses TRBV2 with TRBJ2-7; D possibly corresponds to TRBD1 (6 bases). This CDR3 spans 13 amino acids. The ends were cut back, 6 bases at V and 5 bases at J, with 14 bases in the middle. The germline V gene has CDR1 SNHLY and CDR2 FYNNEI. The CDR3 DNA sequence: TGTGCCAGCAGCGTCCCAGGGGTAGACGAGCAGTACTTC. Translation: CASSVPGVDEQYF.